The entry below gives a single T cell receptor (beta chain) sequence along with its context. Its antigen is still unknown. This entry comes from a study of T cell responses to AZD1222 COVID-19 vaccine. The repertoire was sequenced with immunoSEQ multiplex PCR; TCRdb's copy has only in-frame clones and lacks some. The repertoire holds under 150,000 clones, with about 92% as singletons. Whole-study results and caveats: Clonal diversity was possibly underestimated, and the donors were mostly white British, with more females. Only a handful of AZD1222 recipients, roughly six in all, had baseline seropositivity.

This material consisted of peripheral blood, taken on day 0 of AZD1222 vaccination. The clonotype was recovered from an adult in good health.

The CDR3 coding sequence is TGCGCCAGCAGCCAATTGGGGGGAGATACGCAGTATTTT. This gives the protein CASSQLGGDTQYF. The chain carries TRBV4-1 and TRBJ2-3, with D maybe TRBD2 (6 bases). The ends were cut back, 2 bases at V and 5 bases at J, with 8 bases in the middle. The CDR3 runs 13 residues. CDR1 MGHRA and CDR2 YSYEKL come from the germline V gene.